Below, 15 T cell receptor beta chains from the same sample are listed, as sequenced in a study of T-cell reconstitution after alpha-beta-depleted transplantation in children. Preparation of the TCRbeta library used unique molecular identifiers. TCRdb re-called the PCR reads with MiXCR, one entry per CDR3 protein. Among approximately 97,000 distinct CDR3 sequences listed, about 8% were seen once. The specimen comprised PBMCs, sampled before TCRalphabeta/CD19-depleted stem cell transplant. The receptors were gathered from a boy aged 2 to 10 with acute lymphoblastic leukemia, due to receive a stem cell transplant.

The J gene is TRBJ1-2, the V gene TRBV2, with 7 bases that match TRBD1. Per germline, CDR1 SNHLY and CDR2 FYNNEI. The CDR3 is 14 residues long. V trimming: 3 bases; J trimming: 4 bases; junction bases outside the gene matches: 5. The CDR3 nucleotides are TGTGCCAGCAGTGAGAGCAGGGGGGGCTATGGCTACACCTTC. Translating gives CASSESRGGYGYTF. Together with reference TRBV2 and TRBJ1-2, the CDR3 gives the full variable domain: EPEVTQTPSHQVTQMGQEVILRCVPISNHLYFYWYRQILGQKVEFLVSFYNNEISEKSEIFDDQFSVERPDGSNFTLKIRSTKLEDSAMYFCASSESRGGYGYTFGSGTRLTVV.

The V call is TRBV5-1, the J call TRBJ1-1; TRBD1 matches 8 bases. The CDR3 contains 15 residues. V was pared by 3 bases and J by 0 bases, with 4 bases of the junction left unmatched. Per germline, CDR1 SGHRS and CDR2 YFSETQ. CDR3 sequence reads: CASSSRTGLNTEAFF. CDR3 bases: TGCGCCAGCAGCTCACGGACAGGGTTGAACACTGAAGCTTTCTTT.

Many counts were recorded for this clonotype. The chain employs TRBV20-1 and TRBJ1-1, with a tentative D call TRBD1 (5 bases). Germline assignment: CDR1 DFQATT and CDR2 SNEGSKA (reference sequence). CDR3 length: 14 residues. V was shortened by 8 bases and J by 4 bases, with 20 bases between the two germline ends. The CDR3 DNA follows: TGCAGTCTAAACTGGGACGGGACGGGCACTGAAGCTTTCTTT. Translating gives CSLNWDGTGTEAFF.

There are many counts of this clonotype. The rearrangement uses TRBV7-2 and TRBJ1-2, with 9 bases that match TRBD1. CDR3 length equals 15 residues. With 3 bases clipped from V and 7 bases from J, the junction kept 9 bases outside the gene matches. CDR1 and CDR2 from the germline V gene are SGHTA and FQGNSA. This CDR3 is CASSFTGGVERGYTF. DNA for the CDR3: TGTGCCAGCAGCTTTACAGGGGGCGTAGAGCGTGGCTACACCTTC.

V is TRBV7-2 and J is TRBJ2-7, with 9 bases aligning to TRBD2. Germline lookup yields CDR1 SGHTA and CDR2 FQGNSA. J lost 0 bases, V lost 4 bases, and 4 bases had no gene match. The CDR3 loop spans 15 amino acids. DNA of the CDR3: TGTGCCAGCAGCTCGCGGGGGGGTTTCTCCTACGAGCAGTACTTC. Protein sequence: CASSSRGGFSYEQYF.

This clonotype showed up many times. V gene TRBV5-6 combines with J gene TRBJ1-1, with 7 bases aligning to TRBD1. The V segment lost 1 base and the J segment 4 bases; nucleotides outside the gene matches: 7. This CDR3 has 15 amino acids. Looked up from germline, CDR1 is SGHDT and CDR2 is YYEEEE. CDR3 sequence reads: CASSLPGQVGTEAFF. CDR3 nucleotides: TGTGCCAGCAGCTTGCCTGGACAGGTGGGCACTGAAGCTTTCTTT.

This clonotype showed up many times. The chain has TRBV7-2 and TRBJ2-3, with no clear D. Trimming took 5 bases from V and 2 from J, leaving 8 bases between them. This CDR3 region has 13 residues. CDR1 and CDR2 (germline): SGHTA, FQGNSA. DNA of the CDR3: TGTGCCAGCAGCGAGGTTATCACAGATACGCAGTATTTT. Translation gives CASSEVITDTQYF.

This clonotype turned up a few times. The chain uses TRBV10-3 and TRBJ2-7; 7 bases agree with TRBD1. The germline CDR1 and CDR2 sequences are ENHRY and SYGVKD. With 9 bases clipped from V and 2 bases from J, the junction kept 7 bases outside the gene matches. This CDR3 spans 13 amino acids. The CDR3 protein is CAMSGTETYEQYF. The CDR3 nucleotides read TGTGCCATGTCCGGGACAGAAACCTACGAGCAGTACTTC.

V and J are TRBV3-1 and TRBJ2-7, with D hard to call. The V gene lost 1 base and the J gene lost 0 bases, with 4 bases spanning the gap. This CDR3 is built from 13 residues. Germline V gene lookup returns CDR1 LGHDT and CDR2 YNNKEL (reference sequence). The CDR3 loop is CASSQASSYEQYF. As DNA, the CDR3 is TGTGCCAGCAGCCAAGCGAGCTCCTACGAGCAGTACTTC.

This clonotype was detected a few times. The rearrangement links TRBV12-3 or TRBV12-4 to TRBJ2-2; TRBD2 matches 10 bases. The CDR3 contains 18 residues. V lost 6 bases to trimming and J lost 5 bases; unmatched junction nucleotides: 15. The DNA of the CDR3 is TGTGCCAGCAGCTCCGGGACTAGCGCTCTTGGGGGGACCGGGGAGCTGTTTTTT. Translated: CASSSGTSALGGTGELFF.

The CDR3 nucleotides read TGTGCCAGCAGTTTATCCGGGGCGCCGTCGGAAGCTTTCTTT. Encoded protein: CASSLSGAPSEAFF. This sequence joins TRBV27 and TRBJ1-1, with D perhaps TRBD1 (5 bases). CDR1 is MNHEY, CDR2 SMNVEV, per germline (reference sequence). V was cut by 0 bases and J by 8 bases, with 13 bases left in between. The CDR3 runs to 14 residues.

This rearrangement joins TRBV6-2 or TRBV6-3 to TRBJ1-2; no clear D. Germline V lookup: CDR1 MNHEY, CDR2 SVGEGT. V was shortened by 2 bases and J by 0 bases, with 7 bases between the two germline ends. The CDR3 has 14 amino acids. CDR3 residues: CASSYSGTNYGYTF. In DNA form, the CDR3 reads TGTGCCAGCAGTTACAGCGGGACTAACTATGGCTACACCTTC.

Ten or more counts support this clonotype. V is TRBV4-1 and J is TRBJ2-5; D not resolved. Germline lookup yields CDR1 MGHRA and CDR2 YSYEKL. This CDR3 region has 13 residues. Between the trimmed V and J ends, which lost 2 bases and 0 bases, there was a span of 4 bases. CDR3 sequence: CASSQYNQETQYF. DNA for the CDR3: TGCGCCAGCAGCCAATATAACCAAGAGACCCAGTACTTC.

In its sample, this clonotype was seen many times. The chain is built from TRBV19 and TRBJ1-1, with a possible D match to TRBD1 (5 bases). CDR3 length equals 15 residues. Germline values: CDR1 LNHDA, CDR2 SQIVND (reference sequence). V lost 7 bases to trimming and J lost 0 bases, with 15 bases between them. CDR3 DNA: TGTGCCAGTAACAACTACGACAGATTGAACACTGAAGCTTTCTTT. Encoded protein: CASNNYDRLNTEAFF.

This clonotype was picked up a small number of times. V is TRBV6-5 and J is TRBJ2-7, with 7 bases that match TRBD1. Germline V gives CDR1 MNHEY, CDR2 SVGAGI. After removal of 0 bases from V and 1 base from J, the junction contained 3 bases not matched to a gene. This CDR3 region has 15 residues. CDR3 region: CASSYSTGESYEQYF. CDR3 nucleotides: TGTGCCAGCAGTTACTCAACAGGGGAGTCCTACGAGCAGTACTTC.